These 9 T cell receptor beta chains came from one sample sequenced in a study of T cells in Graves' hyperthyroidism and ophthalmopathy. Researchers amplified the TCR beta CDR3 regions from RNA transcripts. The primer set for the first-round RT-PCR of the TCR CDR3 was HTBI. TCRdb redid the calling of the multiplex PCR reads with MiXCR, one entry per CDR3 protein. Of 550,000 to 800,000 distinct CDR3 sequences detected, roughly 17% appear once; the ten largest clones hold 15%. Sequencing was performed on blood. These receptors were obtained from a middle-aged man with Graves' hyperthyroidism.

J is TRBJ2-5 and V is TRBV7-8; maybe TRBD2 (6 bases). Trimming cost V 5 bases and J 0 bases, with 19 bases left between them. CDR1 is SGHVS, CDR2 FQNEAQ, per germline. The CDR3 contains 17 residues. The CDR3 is CASSQTRLARYQETQYF. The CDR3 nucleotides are TGTGCCAGCAGCCAAACCCGTCTAGCGAGGTACCAAGAGACCCAGTACTTC.

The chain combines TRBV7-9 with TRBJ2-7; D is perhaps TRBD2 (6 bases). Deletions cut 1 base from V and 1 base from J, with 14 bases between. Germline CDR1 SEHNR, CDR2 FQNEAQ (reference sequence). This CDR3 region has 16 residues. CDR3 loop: CASSLVGGISSYEQYF. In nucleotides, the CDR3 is TGTGCCAGCAGCTTAGTTGGGGGGATTTCATCCTACGAGCAGTACTTC. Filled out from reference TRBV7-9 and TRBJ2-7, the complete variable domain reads DTGVSQNPRHKITKRGQNVTFRCDPISEHNRLYWYRQTLGQGPEFLTYFQNEAQLEKSRLLSDRFSAERPKGSFSTLEIQRTEQGDSAMYLCASSLVGGISSYEQYFGPGTRLTVT.

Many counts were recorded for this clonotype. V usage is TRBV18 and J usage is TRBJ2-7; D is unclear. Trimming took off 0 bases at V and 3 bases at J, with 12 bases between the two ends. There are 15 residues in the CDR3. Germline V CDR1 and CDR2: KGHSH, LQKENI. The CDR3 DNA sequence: TGTGCCAGCTCACCACCAACCGGAACTAACTACGAGCAGTACTTC. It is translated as CASSPPTGTNYEQYF.

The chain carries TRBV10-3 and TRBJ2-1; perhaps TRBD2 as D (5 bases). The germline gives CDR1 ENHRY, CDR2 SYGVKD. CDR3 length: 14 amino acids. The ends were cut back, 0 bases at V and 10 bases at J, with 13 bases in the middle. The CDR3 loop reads CAISESGPSQEQFF. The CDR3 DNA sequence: TGTGCCATCAGTGAGTCTGGCCCTAGCCAAGAGCAGTTCTTC.

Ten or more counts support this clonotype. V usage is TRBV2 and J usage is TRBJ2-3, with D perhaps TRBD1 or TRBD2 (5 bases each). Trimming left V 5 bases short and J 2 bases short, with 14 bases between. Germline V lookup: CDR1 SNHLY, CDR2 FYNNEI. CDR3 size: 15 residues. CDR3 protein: CASSRPGTLTDTQYF. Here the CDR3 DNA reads TGTGCCAGCAGTCGACCTGGGACGCTCACAGATACGCAGTATTTT.

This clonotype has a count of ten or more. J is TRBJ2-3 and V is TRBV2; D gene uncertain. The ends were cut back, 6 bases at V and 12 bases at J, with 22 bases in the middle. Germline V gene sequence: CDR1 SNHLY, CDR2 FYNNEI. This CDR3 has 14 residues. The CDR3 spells CASRADLGPETQYF. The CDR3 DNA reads TGTGCCAGCAGAGCCGATTTGGGCCCGGAGACACAGTATTTT.

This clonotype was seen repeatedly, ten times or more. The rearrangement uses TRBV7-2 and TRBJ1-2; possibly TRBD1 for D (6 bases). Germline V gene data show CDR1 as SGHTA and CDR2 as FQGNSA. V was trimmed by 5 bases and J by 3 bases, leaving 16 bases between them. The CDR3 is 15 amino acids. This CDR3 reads CASSPEVGADYGYTF. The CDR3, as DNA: TGTGCCAGCAGCCCCGAGGTGGGGGCAGACTATGGCTACACCTTC.

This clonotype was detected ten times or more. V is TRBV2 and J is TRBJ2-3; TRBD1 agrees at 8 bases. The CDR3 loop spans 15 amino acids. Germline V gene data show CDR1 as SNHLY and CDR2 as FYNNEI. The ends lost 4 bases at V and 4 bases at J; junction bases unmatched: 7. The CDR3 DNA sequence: TGTGCCAGCAGTGCGGACAGGGCCTTCTCAGATACGCAGTATTTT. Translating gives CASSADRAFSDTQYF.

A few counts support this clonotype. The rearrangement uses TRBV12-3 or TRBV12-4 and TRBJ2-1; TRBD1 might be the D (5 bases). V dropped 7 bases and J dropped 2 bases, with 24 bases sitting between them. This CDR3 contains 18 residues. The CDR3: CASTLAIRGTWPYNEQFF. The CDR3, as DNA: TGTGCCAGCACTCTTGCCATAAGGGGCACTTGGCCCTACAATGAGCAGTTCTTC.